This entry features one TCR beta chain sequence. Its antigen is not known. The data stem from a study of cytomegalovirus exposure and HLA in healthy donors. Whole-study results and caveats: No immune exposure information besides CMV serostatus was available. Among TCR beta chains of equal frequency, HLA-associated ones were more clonally expanded in a later analysis. TCR beta sequences reportedly predicted most subjects' HLA-A and HLA-B alleles accurately. Later analysis identified several of the most significant clusters that appeared linked to common viral pathogens.

CDR1 and CDR2 (germline): PRHDT, FYEKMQ (reference sequence). Trimming stripped 4 bases from V and 11 bases from J, with 23 bases between. The CDR3 has 15 residues. Vbeta (60) and Jbeta (13) primers were used in the PCR. TCRdb's copy holds only in-frame clones and misses some; the assay was immunoSEQ multiplex PCR. Recorded for this sample: some 75,000 clones. This chain joins TRBV13 and TRBJ1-1; D perhaps matches TRBD1 (5 bases). The clonotype comes from a man aged 35-49 years in good health and CMV-seronegative. The sequencing sample was made of PBMCs. The CDR3 spells CASSSWTVEGFGAFF. The CDR3 DNA sequence: TGTGCCAGCAGCTCCTGGACCGTGGAGGGGTTTGGCGCTTTCTTT.